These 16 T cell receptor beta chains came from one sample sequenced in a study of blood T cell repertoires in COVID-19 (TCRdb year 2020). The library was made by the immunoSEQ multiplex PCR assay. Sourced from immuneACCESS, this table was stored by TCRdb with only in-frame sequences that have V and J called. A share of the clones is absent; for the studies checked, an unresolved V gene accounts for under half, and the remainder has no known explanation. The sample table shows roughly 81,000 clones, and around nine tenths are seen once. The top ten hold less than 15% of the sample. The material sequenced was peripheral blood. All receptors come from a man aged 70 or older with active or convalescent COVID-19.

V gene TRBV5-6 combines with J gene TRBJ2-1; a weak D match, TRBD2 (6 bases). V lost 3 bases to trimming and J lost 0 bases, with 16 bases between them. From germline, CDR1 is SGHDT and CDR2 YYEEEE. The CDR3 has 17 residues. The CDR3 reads CASSSDGGDLSYNEQFF. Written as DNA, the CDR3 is TGTGCCAGCAGCTCGGATGGCGGGGATCTCTCCTACAATGAGCAGTTCTTC.

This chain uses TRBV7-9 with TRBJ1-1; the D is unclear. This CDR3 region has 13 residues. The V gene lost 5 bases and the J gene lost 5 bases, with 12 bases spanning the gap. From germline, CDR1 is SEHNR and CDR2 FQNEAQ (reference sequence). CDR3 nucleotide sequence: TGTGCCAGCAGCACAGCCGGGAGGACTGAAGCTTTCTTT. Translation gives CASSTAGRTEAFF.

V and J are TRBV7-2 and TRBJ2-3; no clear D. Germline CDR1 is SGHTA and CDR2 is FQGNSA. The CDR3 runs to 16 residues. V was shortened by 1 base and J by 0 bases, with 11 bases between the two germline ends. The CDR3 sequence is CASSLGGKPSTDTQYF. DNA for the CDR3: TGTGCCAGCAGCTTAGGTGGCAAACCTAGCACAGATACGCAGTATTTT. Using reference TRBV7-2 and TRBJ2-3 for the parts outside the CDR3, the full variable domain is GAGVSQSPSNKVTEKGKDVELRCDPISGHTALYWYRQSLGQGLEFLIYFQGNSAPDKSGLPSDRFSAERTGGSVSTLTIQRTQQEDSAVYLCASSLGGKPSTDTQYFGPGTRLTVL.

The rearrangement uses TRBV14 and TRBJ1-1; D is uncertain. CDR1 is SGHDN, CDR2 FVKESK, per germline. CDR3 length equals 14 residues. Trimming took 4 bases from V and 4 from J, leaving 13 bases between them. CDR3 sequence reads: CASSPIERGTEAFF. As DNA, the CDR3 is TGTGCCAGCAGCCCCATTGAGCGGGGCACTGAAGCTTTCTTT. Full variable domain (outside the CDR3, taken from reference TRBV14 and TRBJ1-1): EAGVTQFPSHSVIEKGQTVTLRCDPISGHDNLYWYRRVMGKEIKFLLHFVKESKQDESGMPNNRFLAERTGGTYSTLKVQPAELEDSGVYFCASSPIERGTEAFFGQGTRLTVV.

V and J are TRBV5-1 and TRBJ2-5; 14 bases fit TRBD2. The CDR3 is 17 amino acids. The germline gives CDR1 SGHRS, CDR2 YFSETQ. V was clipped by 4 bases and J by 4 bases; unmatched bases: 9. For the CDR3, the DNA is TGCGCCAGCAGCCAAGGGACTAGCGGGGGAATGGGAGAGACCCAGTACTTC. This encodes CASSQGTSGGMGETQYF.

The CDR3: CATADSPEETQYF. CDR3 nucleotides: TGTGCCACTGCGGACAGCCCTGAAGAGACCCAGTACTTC. The genes are TRBV24-1 and TRBJ2-5; D is perhaps TRBD1 (6 bases). Germline-derived CDR1 and CDR2 are KGHDR and SFDVKD. Trimming left V 10 bases short and J 3 bases short, with 14 bases between. CDR3 length: 13 residues.

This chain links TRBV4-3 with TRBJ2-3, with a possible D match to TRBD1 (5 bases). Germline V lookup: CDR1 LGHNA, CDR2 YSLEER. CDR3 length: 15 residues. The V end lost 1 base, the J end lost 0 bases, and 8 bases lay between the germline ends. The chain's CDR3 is CASSQGQGSTDTQYF. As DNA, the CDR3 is TGCGCCAGCAGCCAAGGTCAGGGTAGCACAGATACGCAGTATTTT.

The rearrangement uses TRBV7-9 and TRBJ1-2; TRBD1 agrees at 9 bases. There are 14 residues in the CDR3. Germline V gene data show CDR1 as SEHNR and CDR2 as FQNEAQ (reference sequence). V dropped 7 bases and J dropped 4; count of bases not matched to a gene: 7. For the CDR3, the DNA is TGTGCCAGCAACCCGGGACAGGGAAGCTATGGCTACACCTTC. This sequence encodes CASNPGQGSYGYTF.

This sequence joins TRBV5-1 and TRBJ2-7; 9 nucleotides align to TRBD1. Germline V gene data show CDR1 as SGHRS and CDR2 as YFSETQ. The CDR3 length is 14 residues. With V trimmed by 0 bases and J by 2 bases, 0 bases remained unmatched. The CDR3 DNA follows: TGCGCCAGCAGCTTGGGACAGGGGGCCTACGAGCAGTACTTC. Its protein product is CASSLGQGAYEQYF.

The CDR3 bases are TGTGCCACTAAGTCGAGGCAGGGCCCCACCGGGGAGCTGTTTTTT. This gives the protein CATKSRQGPTGELFF. The rearrangement uses TRBV19 and TRBJ2-2; D is perhaps TRBD1 (5 bases). CDR3 size: 15 residues. Trimming took 10 bases from V and 4 from J, leaving 19 bases between them. Looked up from germline, CDR1 is LNHDA and CDR2 is SQIVND (reference sequence). Filled out from reference TRBV19 and TRBJ2-2, the complete variable domain reads DGGITQSPKYLFRKEGQNVTLSCEQNLNHDAMYWYRQDPGQGLRLIYYSQIVNDFQKGDIAEGYSVSREKKESFPLTVTSAQKNPTAFYLCATKSRQGPTGELFFGEGSRLTVL.

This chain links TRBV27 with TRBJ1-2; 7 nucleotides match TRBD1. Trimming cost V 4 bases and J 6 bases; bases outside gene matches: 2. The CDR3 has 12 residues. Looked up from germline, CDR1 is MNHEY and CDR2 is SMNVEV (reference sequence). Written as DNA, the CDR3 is TGTGCCAGCAGTTCTACAGGGGATGGCTACACCTTC. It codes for CASSSTGDGYTF.

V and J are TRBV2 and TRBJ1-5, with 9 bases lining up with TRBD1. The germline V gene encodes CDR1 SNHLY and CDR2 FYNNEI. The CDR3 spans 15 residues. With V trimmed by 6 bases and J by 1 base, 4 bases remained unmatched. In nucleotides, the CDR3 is TGTGCCAGCAGCCGGACAGGGGACAGCAATCAGCCCCAGCATTTT. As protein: CASSRTGDSNQPQHF. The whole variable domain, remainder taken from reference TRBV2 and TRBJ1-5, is EPEVTQTPSHQVTQMGQEVILRCVPISNHLYFYWYRQILGQKVEFLVSFYNNEISEKSEIFDDQFSVERPDGSNFTLKIRSTKLEDSAMYFCASSRTGDSNQPQHFGDGTRLSIL.

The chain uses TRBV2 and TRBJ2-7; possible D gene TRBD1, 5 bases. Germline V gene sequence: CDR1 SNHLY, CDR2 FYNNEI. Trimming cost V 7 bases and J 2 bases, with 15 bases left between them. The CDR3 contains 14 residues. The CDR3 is CASNYARQTYEQYF. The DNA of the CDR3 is TGTGCCAGCAATTACGCTCGACAGACCTACGAGCAGTACTTC.

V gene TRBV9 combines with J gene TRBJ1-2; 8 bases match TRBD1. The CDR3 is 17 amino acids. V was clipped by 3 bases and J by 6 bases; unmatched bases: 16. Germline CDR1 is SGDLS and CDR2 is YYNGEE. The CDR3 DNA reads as TGTGCCAGCAGCGGGAACCGGGACAGGCCCCTTAGAGATGGCTACACCTTC. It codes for CASSGNRDRPLRDGYTF.

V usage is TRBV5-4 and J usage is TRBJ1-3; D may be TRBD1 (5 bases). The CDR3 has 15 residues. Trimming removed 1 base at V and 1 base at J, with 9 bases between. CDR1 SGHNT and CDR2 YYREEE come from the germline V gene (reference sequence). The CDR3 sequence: CASSLKSGSGNTIYF. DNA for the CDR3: TGTGCCAGCAGCTTGAAATCAGGGTCTGGAAACACCATATATTTT. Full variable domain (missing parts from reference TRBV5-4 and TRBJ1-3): ETGVTQSPTHLIKTRGQQVTLRCSSQSGHNTVSWYQQALGQGPQFIFQYYREEENGRGNFPPRFSGLQFPNYSSELNVNALELDDSALYLCASSLKSGSGNTIYFGEGSWLTVV.

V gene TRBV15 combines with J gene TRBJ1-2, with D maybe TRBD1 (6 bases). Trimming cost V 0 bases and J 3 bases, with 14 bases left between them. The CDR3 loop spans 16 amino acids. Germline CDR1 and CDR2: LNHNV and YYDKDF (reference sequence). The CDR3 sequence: CATSRERRRTDYGYTF. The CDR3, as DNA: TGTGCCACCAGCAGAGAACGTCGACGGACAGACTATGGCTACACCTTC.